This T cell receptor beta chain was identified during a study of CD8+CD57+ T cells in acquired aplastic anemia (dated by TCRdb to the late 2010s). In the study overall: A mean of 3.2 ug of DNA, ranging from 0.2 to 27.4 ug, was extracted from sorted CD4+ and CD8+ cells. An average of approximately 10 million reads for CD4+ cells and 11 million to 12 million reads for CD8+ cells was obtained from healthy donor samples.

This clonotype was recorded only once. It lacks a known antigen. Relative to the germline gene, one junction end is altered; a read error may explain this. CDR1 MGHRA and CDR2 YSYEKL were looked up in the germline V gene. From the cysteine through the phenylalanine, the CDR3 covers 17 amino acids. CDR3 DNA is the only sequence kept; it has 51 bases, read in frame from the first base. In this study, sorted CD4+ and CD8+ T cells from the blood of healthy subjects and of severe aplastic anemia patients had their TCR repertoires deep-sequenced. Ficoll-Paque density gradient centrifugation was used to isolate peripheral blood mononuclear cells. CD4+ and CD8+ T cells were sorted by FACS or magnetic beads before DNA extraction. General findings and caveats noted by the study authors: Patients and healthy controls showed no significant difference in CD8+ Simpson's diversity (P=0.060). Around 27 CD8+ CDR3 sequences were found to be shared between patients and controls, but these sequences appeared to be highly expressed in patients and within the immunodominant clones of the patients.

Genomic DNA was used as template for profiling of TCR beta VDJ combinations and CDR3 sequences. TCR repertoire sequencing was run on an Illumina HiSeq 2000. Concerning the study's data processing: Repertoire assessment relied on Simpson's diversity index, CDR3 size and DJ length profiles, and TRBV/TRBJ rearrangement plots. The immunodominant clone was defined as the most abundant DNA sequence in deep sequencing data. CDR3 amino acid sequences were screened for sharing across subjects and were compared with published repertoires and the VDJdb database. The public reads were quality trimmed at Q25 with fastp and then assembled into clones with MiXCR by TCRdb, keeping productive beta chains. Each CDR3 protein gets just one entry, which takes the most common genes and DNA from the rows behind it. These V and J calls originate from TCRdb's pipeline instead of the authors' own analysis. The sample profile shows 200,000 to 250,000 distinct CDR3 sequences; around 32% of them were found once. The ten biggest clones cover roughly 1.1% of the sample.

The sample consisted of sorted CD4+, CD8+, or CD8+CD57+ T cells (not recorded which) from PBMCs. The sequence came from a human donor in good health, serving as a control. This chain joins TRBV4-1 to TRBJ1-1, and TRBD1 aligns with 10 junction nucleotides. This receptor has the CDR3 CASSQGLWTGGATEASF. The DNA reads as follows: TGCGCCAGCAGCCAAGGCTTATGGACAGGGGGGGCCACTGAAGCTTCCTTT.